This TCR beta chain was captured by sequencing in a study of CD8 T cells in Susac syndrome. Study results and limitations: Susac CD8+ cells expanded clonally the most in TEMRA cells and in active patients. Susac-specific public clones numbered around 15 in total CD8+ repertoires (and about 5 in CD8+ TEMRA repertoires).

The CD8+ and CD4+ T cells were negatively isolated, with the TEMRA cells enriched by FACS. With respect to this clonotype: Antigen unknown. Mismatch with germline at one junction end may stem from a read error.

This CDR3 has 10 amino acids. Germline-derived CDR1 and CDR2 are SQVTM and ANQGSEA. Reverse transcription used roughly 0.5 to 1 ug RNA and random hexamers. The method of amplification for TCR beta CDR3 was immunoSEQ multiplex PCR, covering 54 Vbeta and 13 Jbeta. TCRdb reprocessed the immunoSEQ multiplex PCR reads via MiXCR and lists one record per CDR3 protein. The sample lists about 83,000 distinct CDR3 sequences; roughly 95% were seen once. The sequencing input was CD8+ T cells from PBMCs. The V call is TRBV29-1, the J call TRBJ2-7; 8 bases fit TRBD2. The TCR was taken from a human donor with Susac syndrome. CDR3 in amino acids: CSVWAGGQVF. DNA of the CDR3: TGCAGCGTCTGGGCGGGGGGCCAAGTCTTC.